This T cell receptor (beta chain) stems from a study of T-cell memory formation after mild COVID-19. General study points: Clones shrinking between day 15 and 85 showed a balanced CD4/CD8 split, and those that grew later tilted toward CD4+.

Germline V gene data show CDR1 as SGHRS and CDR2 as YFSETQ. The CDR3 totals 12 residues. V was trimmed by 2 bases and J by 2 bases, leaving 1 base between them. TCR alpha and TCR beta cDNA libraries with sample barcodes and UMIs came from 5'RACE using constant-segment primers. Each CDR3 protein gets one entry after TCRdb re-called the 5' RACE reads with MiXCR. The table shows about 100,000 distinct CDR3 sequences, with 13% to 15% occurring only once. This clonotype appeared many times. Its matching antigen is unknown. The chain carries TRBV5-1 and TRBJ2-2; D unresolved. The sequence was obtained from a man younger than 30 who had mild COVID-19 (a few samples of this study predate the infection). Cell type and time point are not known. The material sequenced was PBMCs or a T cell subset sorted from them (not recorded which). CDR3 sequence reads: CASSFNTGELFF. CDR3 coding DNA: TGCGCCAGCAGCTTTAACACCGGGGAGCTGTTTTTT.